This entry is about one T cell receptor beta chain. The sample belongs to a study of monozygotic twins with inflammatory bowel disease. The CDR3 consists of 15 residues. CDR1 and CDR2 from the germline V gene are DFQATT and SNEGSKA (reference sequence). TCRdb processed the 5' RACE reads again and assigns one entry to each CDR3 protein, with no DNA. The sample totals 110,000 to 150,000 distinct CDR3 sequences. The rearrangement links TRBV20-1 to TRBJ1-5; checking the TCRdb D call of TRBD1 is not possible without DNA. The sequencing input was blood. The receptor's source is a human donor with ulcerative colitis or Crohn's disease, or a healthy co-twin of an affected twin (not recorded which). This chain's CDR3 is CSARLTGNSNQPQHF.